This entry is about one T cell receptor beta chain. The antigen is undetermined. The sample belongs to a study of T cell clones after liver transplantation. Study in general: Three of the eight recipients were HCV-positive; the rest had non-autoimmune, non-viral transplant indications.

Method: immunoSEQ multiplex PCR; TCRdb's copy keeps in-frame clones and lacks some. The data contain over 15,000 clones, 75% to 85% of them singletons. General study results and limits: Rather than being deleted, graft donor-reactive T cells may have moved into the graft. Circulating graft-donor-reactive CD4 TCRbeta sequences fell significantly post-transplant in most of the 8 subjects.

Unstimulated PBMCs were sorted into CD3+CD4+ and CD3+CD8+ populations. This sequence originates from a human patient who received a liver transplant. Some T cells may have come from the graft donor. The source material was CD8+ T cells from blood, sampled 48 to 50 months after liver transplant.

CDR3 nucleotides: TGTGCCAGCAGCTCTCAAGGGTCAGATACGCAGTATTTT. Its protein is CASSSQGSDTQYF. The J gene is TRBJ2-3, the V gene TRBV7-3, with D uncertain. Germline V gene lookup returns CDR1 SGHTA and CDR2 FQGTGA. The CDR3 has 13 amino acids. The V gene lost 4 bases and the J gene lost 4 bases, with 9 bases spanning the gap.